The rows below give T cell receptor beta chains drawn from one sample of a study of blood T cell repertoires in COVID-19. Data came from immunoSEQ multiplex PCR; TCRdb stores just in-frame clones and leaves some out. The sample has a few hundred thousand clones; about 84% are singletons. The sequenced sample consisted of peripheral blood. The receptors here all came from a human donor in a cohort sampled during active COVID-19. CDR3s include the opening cysteine and the closing phenylalanine or tryptophan. Each record gives: J gene, V gene, D gene, CDR3 length, clone size, CDR3 DNA, CDR3 protein. A D gene is named only where the DNA matches it firmly. Clone size is stated in some rows and not others, as once, few, many or a class when expanded.

j_gene: TRBJ1-2
v_gene: TRBV7-2
d_gene: NA
len: 13
abundance: NA
CDR3nt: TGTGCCAGCAGCGCCTCGGGGGGCGCTGGCTACACCTTC
CDR3aa: CASSASGGAGYTF

j_gene: TRBJ1-2
v_gene: TRBV5-6
d_gene: NA
len: 11
abundance: NA
CDR3nt: TGTGCCAGCAGCTGGGCCCGCGGCTACACCTTC
CDR3aa: CASSWARGYTF

j_gene: TRBJ2-7
v_gene: TRBV18
d_gene: TRBD2
len: 15
abundance: few
CDR3nt: TGTGCCAGCTCACCCCGGACTAGCGGGAGTTACGAGCAGTACTTC
CDR3aa: CASSPRTSGSYEQYF

j_gene: TRBJ1-5
v_gene: TRBV6-5
d_gene: TRBD1
len: 15
abundance: once
CDR3nt: TGTGCCAGCAGCAACGGGGGACAGAGTTATCAGCCCCAGCATTTT
CDR3aa: CASSNGGQSYQPQHF

j_gene: TRBJ2-1
v_gene: TRBV3-1/TRBV3-2
d_gene: TRBD2
len: 17
abundance: NA
CDR3nt: TGTGCCAGCAGCCAGAGGTCTAGCGGGAGAGCTCAAGGAGAGCAGTTCTTC
CDR3aa: CASSQRSSGRAQGEQFF

j_gene: TRBJ1-4
v_gene: TRBV29-1
d_gene: NA
len: 8
abundance: NA
CDR3nt: TGCAGCGTTGATAGTTCATTTTTT
CDR3aa: CSVDSSFF

j_gene: TRBJ2-7
v_gene: TRBV7-8
d_gene: TRBD1
len: 15
abundance: NA
CDR3nt: TGTGCCAGCAGCTCCCGGGACAGGACCTTCTACGAGCAGTACTTC
CDR3aa: CASSSRDRTFYEQYF

j_gene: TRBJ1-6
v_gene: TRBV7-9
d_gene: NA
len: 13
abundance: NA
CDR3nt: TGTGCCAGCAGCCTCACAGAAAATTCACCCCTCCACTTT
CDR3aa: CASSLTENSPLHF

j_gene: TRBJ1-5
v_gene: TRBV24-1
d_gene: NA
len: 16
abundance: NA
CDR3nt: TGTGCCACCAGTGACCCGCGGGGGGCGCTGGGTCAGCCCCAGCATTTT
CDR3aa: CATSDPRGALGQPQHF

j_gene: TRBJ1-5
v_gene: TRBV28
d_gene: NA
len: 15
abundance: NA
CDR3nt: TGTGCCAGCAGTTTAGGGGGGATTAGCAATCAGCCCCAGCATTTT
CDR3aa: CASSLGGISNQPQHF

j_gene: TRBJ1-3
v_gene: TRBV18
d_gene: NA
len: 11
abundance: NA
CDR3nt: TGTGCCAGCTCACCTGGGGACACGCTTCGATTT
CDR3aa: CASSPGDTLRF

j_gene: TRBJ1-6
v_gene: TRBV6-5
d_gene: TRBD1
len: 14
abundance: NA
CDR3nt: TGTGCCAGCAGCCCGGGACAGGGGAATTCACCCCTCCACTTT
CDR3aa: CASSPGQGNSPLHF

j_gene: TRBJ1-5
v_gene: TRBV20-1
d_gene: NA
len: 15
abundance: few
CDR3nt: TGCAGTGCTAGTAGGCAGGGAGGGTGGTATCAGCCCCAGCATTTT
CDR3aa: CSASRQGGWYQPQHF

j_gene: TRBJ1-1
v_gene: TRBV18
d_gene: NA
len: 14
abundance: NA
CDR3nt: TGTGCCAGCTCACTGAGAGAAATGCAGAGGGAAGCTTTCTTT
CDR3aa: CASSLREMQREAFF

j_gene: TRBJ1-6
v_gene: TRBV28
d_gene: TRBD1
len: 15
abundance: NA
CDR3nt: TGTGCCAGCAGTCCCTCGACAGGGGATAATTCACCCCTCCACTTT
CDR3aa: CASSPSTGDNSPLHF

j_gene: TRBJ1-6
v_gene: TRBV29-1
d_gene: NA
len: 12
abundance: NA
CDR3nt: TGCAGCGTTGGGGGGCAGGGTTCACCCCTCCACTTT
CDR3aa: CSVGGQGSPLHF

j_gene: TRBJ2-5
v_gene: TRBV27
d_gene: NA
len: 14
abundance: NA
CDR3nt: TGTGCCAGCAAACTCATGGGGCAGCAAGAGACCCAGTACTTC
CDR3aa: CASKLMGQQETQYF

j_gene: TRBJ1-2
v_gene: TRBV18
d_gene: NA
len: 12
abundance: NA
CDR3nt: TGTGCCAGCTCCCTGGGACAATATGGCTACACCTTC
CDR3aa: CASSLGQYGYTF

j_gene: TRBJ1-1
v_gene: TRBV9
d_gene: NA
len: 12
abundance: NA
CDR3nt: TGTGCCAGCAGCTTGCCAGTCACAGAAGCTTTCTTT
CDR3aa: CASSLPVTEAFF

j_gene: TRBJ2-7
v_gene: TRBV19
d_gene: TRBD2
len: 15
abundance: NA
CDR3nt: TGTGCCAGTAGTCCGACTAGCGGGGACTCCTACGAGCAGTACTTC
CDR3aa: CASSPTSGDSYEQYF

j_gene: TRBJ2-5
v_gene: TRBV7-8
d_gene: TRBD1
len: 13
abundance: NA
CDR3nt: TGTGCCAGCAGCTTAGACAGGGGAGAGACCCAGTACTTC
CDR3aa: CASSLDRGETQYF

j_gene: TRBJ2-3
v_gene: TRBV4-2
d_gene: TRBD1
len: 16
abundance: NA
CDR3nt: TGTGCCAGCAGCGGGCGAAACAGGGGGTACCCAGATACGCAGTATTTT
CDR3aa: CASSGRNRGYPDTQYF

j_gene: TRBJ1-2
v_gene: TRBV7-2
d_gene: TRBD1
len: 13
abundance: NA
CDR3nt: TGTGCCAGCAAAGGACGGGACAGGAGAGGATACACCTTC
CDR3aa: CASKGRDRRGYTF

j_gene: TRBJ2-3
v_gene: TRBV7-6
d_gene: NA
len: 17
abundance: NA
CDR3nt: TGTGCCAGCAGCTCAAATCTAAGGGGGGGCAGCACAGATACGCAGTATTTT
CDR3aa: CASSSNLRGGSTDTQYF

j_gene: TRBJ2-1
v_gene: TRBV7-9
d_gene: NA
len: 14
abundance: NA
CDR3nt: TGTGCCAGCAGCTTAAGTTCGGGGGGCTCGTCAAAGTTCTTC
CDR3aa: CASSLSSGGSSKFF